This is a list of T cell receptor beta chains from one sample in a study of OX40 agonist ivuxolimab in advanced cancers. TCRdb's table, derived via immunoSEQ multiplex PCR, lists solely in-frame clones and lacks some. The profile shows around 60,000 clones, about 89% of them singletons. The sample in question was CD4+ or CD8+ T cells sorted from blood, obtained in a trial of the OX40 agonist ivuxolimab. These receptors were collected from an adult with an advanced solid tumor such as melanoma, head and neck, liver or kidney cancer. Both conserved end residues are part of each CDR3.

TRBV19	TRBJ2-2	CASSIGTGSTGELFF
TRBV4-2	TRBJ2-1	CASSQEGQGVEQFF
TRBV28	TRBJ2-5	CASALGRGQETQYF
TRBV2	TRBJ1-2	CASRAEGQYYGYTF
TRBV19	TRBJ2-7	CASSISTVGAYEQYF
TRBV6-5	TRBJ2-3	CASKASGDTQYF
TRBV30	TRBJ2-1	CAWSVGSTVGEQFF
TRBV10-3	TRBJ2-1	CATLAGNYNEQFF
TRBV5-1	TRBJ2-7	CASSLAGVTGSEQYF
TRBV7-2	TRBJ1-1	CASSLLPENTEAFF
TRBV19	TRBJ2-1	CASSTERGNEQFF
TRBV28	TRBJ1-2	CASSRAGYGYTF
TRBV6-6	TRBJ2-2	CASSHSGTANTGELFF
TRBV28	TRBJ2-7	CASSLLDRLSYEQYF
TRBV11-3	TRBJ1-5	CASSQDRRQGVNQPQHF
TRBV5-1	TRBJ2-7	CASSLNSGTSYEQYF
TRBV7-9	TRBJ1-6	CASSLRTGDSPLHF
TRBV7-2	TRBJ1-5	CASSPGTGVRNQPQHF
TRBV4-1	TRBJ2-5	CASSQVVAVRMETQYF
TRBV19	TRBJ2-2	CASRDGQGGAGELFF
TRBV9	TRBJ2-5	CASSPFGETQYF
TRBV5-4	TRBJ2-2	CASSFTHGELFF
TRBV6-1	TRBJ1-4	CASSEGGAVGEKLFF
TRBV5-6	TRBJ1-1	CASSFGSTPNAEAFF
TRBV28	TRBJ2-2	CASRPGLATGELFF
TRBV4-1	TRBJ1-4	CASSQDLGGGREKLFF
TRBV2	TRBJ2-2	CASSLHSTSLNGELFF
TRBV14	TRBJ1-3	CASSHRISGNTIYF
TRBV7-9	TRBJ1-2	CASSSRVQTGYTF
TRBV7-8	TRBJ1-5	CASRPGTGKNQPQHF
TRBV6-5	TRBJ2-3	CASSYSTALGTDTQYF
TRBV7-3	TRBJ2-1	CASSLGPNNEQFF
TRBV11-1	TRBJ1-1	CASSFVRNTEAFF
TRBV30	TRBJ2-4	CACGLGNIQYF
TRBV28	TRBJ1-5	CASSLQDYQPQHF
TRBV19	TRBJ2-5	CASSINPRETQYF
TRBV19	TRBJ1-1	CASLNSLNTEAFF
TRBV10-3	TRBJ1-2	CAISEGTGFYGYTF
TRBV4-1	TRBJ2-3	CASSQDFRTSGSTDTQYF
TRBV6-4	TRBJ2-1	CASSWTGRGGEQFF
TRBV11-3	TRBJ2-5	CASSSKETQYF
TRBV10-3	TRBJ2-1	CAISISLAPSSYNEQFF
TRBV11-2	TRBJ2-7	CASSPRTGGGEQYF
TRBV7-2	TRBJ2-7	CASSYPSGAGYEQYF
TRBV4-2	TRBJ2-5	CASSQGDRNQETQYF
TRBV7-9	TRBJ2-3	CASSLTGTYTDTQYF
TRBV28	TRBJ1-2	CASSLWVPVGYTF
TRBV2	TRBJ1-2	CASSGQPSGYTF
TRBV20-1	TRBJ2-5	CSARTEETQYF
TRBV5-6	TRBJ1-1	CASSFGRASGTEAFF
TRBV30	TRBJ2-1	CAWSASFGSEQFF
TRBV19	TRBJ1-5	CASSYDRVSNQPQHF
TRBV7-3	TRBJ2-1	CASSLDRVANEQFF
TRBV29-1	TRBJ2-7	CSVPRDRVLSSYEQYF
TRBV7-2	TRBJ1-1	CASSLGNSNTEAFF
TRBV7-9	TRBJ1-1	CASSFRVYSTEAFF